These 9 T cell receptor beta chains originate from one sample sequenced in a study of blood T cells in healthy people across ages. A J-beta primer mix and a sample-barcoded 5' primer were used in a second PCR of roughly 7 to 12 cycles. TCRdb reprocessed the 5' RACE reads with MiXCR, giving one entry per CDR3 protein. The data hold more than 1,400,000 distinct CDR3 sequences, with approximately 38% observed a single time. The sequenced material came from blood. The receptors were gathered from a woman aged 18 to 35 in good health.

This CDR3 is CAWSMGQGILGEQYF. The CDR3 bases are TGTGCCTGGAGTATGGGACAGGGGATACTAGGCGAGCAGTACTTC. The V call is TRBV30, the J call TRBJ2-7; TRBD1 aligns across 10 bases. The V segment lost 2 bases and the J segment 6 bases; nucleotides outside the gene matches: 10. CDR1 GTSNPN and CDR2 SVGIG come from the germline V gene (reference sequence). This CDR3 region has 15 residues.

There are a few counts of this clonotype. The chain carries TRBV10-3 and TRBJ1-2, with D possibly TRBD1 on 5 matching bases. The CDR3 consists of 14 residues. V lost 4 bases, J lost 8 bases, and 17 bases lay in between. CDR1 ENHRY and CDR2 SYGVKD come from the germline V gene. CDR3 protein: CAISGTGTAYGYTF. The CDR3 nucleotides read TGTGCCATCAGTGGAACCGGGACGGCATACGGCTACACCTTC.

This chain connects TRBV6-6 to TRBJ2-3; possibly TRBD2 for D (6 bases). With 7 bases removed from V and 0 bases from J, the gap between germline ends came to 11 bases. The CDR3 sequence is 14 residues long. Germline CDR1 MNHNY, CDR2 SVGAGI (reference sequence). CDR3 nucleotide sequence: TGTGCCAGCAATGTCGGGACTAGCACAGATACGCAGTATTTT. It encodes CASNVGTSTDTQYF.

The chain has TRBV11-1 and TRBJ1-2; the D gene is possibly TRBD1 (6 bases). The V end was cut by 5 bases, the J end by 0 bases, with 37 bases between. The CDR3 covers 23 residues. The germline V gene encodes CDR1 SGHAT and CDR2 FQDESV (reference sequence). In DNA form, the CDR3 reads TGTGCCAGCAGCAAACTGAAACGAACCGGCGGTTCCGGGACAAGGAGTACTAACTATGGCTACACCTTC. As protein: CASSKLKRTGGSGTRSTNYGYTF.

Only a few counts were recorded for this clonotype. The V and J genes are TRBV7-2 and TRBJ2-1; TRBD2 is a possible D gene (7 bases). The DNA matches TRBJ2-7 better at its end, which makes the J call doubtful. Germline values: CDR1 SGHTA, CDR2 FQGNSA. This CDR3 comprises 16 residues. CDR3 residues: CASSLLGGGYDNEQYF. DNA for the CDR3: TGTGCCAGCAGCTTATTAGGGGGGGGGTACGACAATGAGCAGTACTTC.

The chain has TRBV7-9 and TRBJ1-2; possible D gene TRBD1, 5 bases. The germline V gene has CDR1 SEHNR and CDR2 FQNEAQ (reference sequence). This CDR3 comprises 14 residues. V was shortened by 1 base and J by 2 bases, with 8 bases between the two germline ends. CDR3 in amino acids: CASSLGDANYGYTF. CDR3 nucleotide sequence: TGTGCCAGCAGCTTAGGGGACGCGAACTATGGCTACACCTTC.

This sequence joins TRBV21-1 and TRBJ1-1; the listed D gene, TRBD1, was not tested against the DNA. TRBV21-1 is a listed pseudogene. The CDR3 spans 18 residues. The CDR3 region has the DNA TGTGCCAGCAGCAAAGCGGGGGGAAAAAGGGGAGAGAACACTGAAGCTTTCTTT. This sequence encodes CASSKAGGKRGENTEAFF.

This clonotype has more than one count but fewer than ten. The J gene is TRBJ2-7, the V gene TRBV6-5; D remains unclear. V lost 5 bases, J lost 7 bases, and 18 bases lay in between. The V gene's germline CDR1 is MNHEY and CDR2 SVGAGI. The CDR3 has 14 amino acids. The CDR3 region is CASSRLDSSYEQYF. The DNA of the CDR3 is TGTGCCAGCAGTAGACTTGATTCAAGCTATGAGCAGTACTTC.

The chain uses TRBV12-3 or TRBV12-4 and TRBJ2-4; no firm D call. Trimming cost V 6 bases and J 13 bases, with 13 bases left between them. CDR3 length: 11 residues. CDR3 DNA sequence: TGTGCCAGCAGCCGAAATTACGTGCAGTACTTC. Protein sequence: CASSRNYVQYF.